These 31 T cell receptor beta chains were sequenced from one sample in a study of cytomegalovirus exposure and HLA in healthy donors. The PCR made use of 60 Vbeta and 13 Jbeta primers. Assay used: immunoSEQ multiplex PCR; TCRdb lists only in-frame clones, some missing. Counted here are some 140,000 clones, around 80% occurring once; the ten biggest clones make up around 2.2%. The specimen sequenced was PBMCs. These receptors all stem from a man under 40 in good health and CMV-seronegative.

This clone was detected once. This CDR3 is CASSPRKAATNEKLFF. CDR3 sequence (DNA): TGTGCCAGCAGTCCTCGGAAAGCGGCAACTAATGAAAAACTGTTTTTT. V and J are TRBV28 and TRBJ1-4; D is ambiguous. The CDR3 covers 16 residues. The V end lost 5 bases, the J end lost 0 bases, and 13 bases lay between the germline ends. Germline V gene lookup returns CDR1 MDHEN and CDR2 SYDVKM.

V gene TRBV28 combines with J gene TRBJ2-7, with a weak D call TRBD2 (5 bases). This CDR3 contains 13 residues. V was cut by 3 bases and J by 2 bases, with 8 bases left in between. The germline CDR1 and CDR2 sequences are MDHEN and SYDVKM. Here the CDR3 reads CASSFSGAYEQYF. The CDR3 DNA reads as TGTGCCAGCAGTTTCTCCGGGGCCTACGAGCAGTACTTC.

The chain couples TRBV9 to TRBJ2-7; perhaps TRBD2 as D (5 bases). V was trimmed by 3 bases and J by 4 bases, leaving 14 bases between them. Germline lookup yields CDR1 SGDLS and CDR2 YYNGEE. The CDR3 length is 14 residues. The CDR3 nucleotides are TGTGCCAGCAGCGCAGACCCATCGGGGTACGAGCAGTACTTC. It is translated as CASSADPSGYEQYF.

The chain uses TRBV5-5 and TRBJ2-1, with 12 bases aligning to TRBD2. Germline-derived CDR1 and CDR2 are SGHKS and YYEKEE (reference sequence). The CDR3 loop spans 16 amino acids. The trim removed 4 bases at V and 9 bases at J, leaving 11 bases unmatched. The CDR3 DNA reads TGTGCCAGCAGCCTCAGGACTAGCGGGACTAGGGGTGAGCAGTTCTTC. This gives the protein CASSLRTSGTRGEQFF.

The chain is built from TRBV9 and TRBJ2-3; TRBD1 matches 9 bases. This CDR3 is 15 amino acids long. The germline V gene has CDR1 SGDLS and CDR2 YYNGEE. Losses at the gene ends were 4 bases for V and 1 base for J; bases not matched to a gene: 4. The chain's CDR3 is CASSPRTGGTDTQYF. CDR3 sequence (DNA): TGTGCCAGCAGCCCCCGGACAGGGGGCACAGATACGCAGTATTTT.

This rearrangement joins TRBV28 to TRBJ2-7, with 9 positions matching TRBD2. The germline V gene has CDR1 MDHEN and CDR2 SYDVKM. After removal of 7 bases from V and 5 bases from J, the junction contained 9 bases not matched to a gene. This CDR3 has 14 amino acids. CDR3 sequence reads: CASILAGRPDEQYF. CDR3 DNA sequence: TGTGCCAGCATCCTAGCGGGAAGGCCTGACGAGCAGTACTTC.

This clone was recorded only once. The rearrangement joins TRBV6-5 to TRBJ2-5; 7 nucleotides line up with TRBD2. Germline trimming cut 0 bases from V and 5 bases from J; bases unmatched to any gene: 9. Germline CDR1 is MNHEY and CDR2 is SVGAGI. The CDR3 contains 16 residues. The CDR3 protein is CASSYSGAGEGETQYF. CDR3 DNA sequence: TGTGCCAGCAGTTACTCTGGGGCGGGAGAGGGGGAGACCCAGTACTTC.

CDR3 region: CASSSRDRGQETQYF. The CDR3 bases are TGTGCCAGCAGTTCCCGGGACAGGGGGCAAGAGACCCAGTACTTC. V usage is TRBV6-6 and J usage is TRBJ2-5, with 11 bases matching TRBD1. Germline V lookup: CDR1 MNHNY, CDR2 SVGAGI (reference sequence). Unmatched junction bases numbered 3, after V lost 4 bases and J lost 2 bases. The CDR3 has 15 amino acids.

The rearrangement links TRBV9 to TRBJ2-1; 12 bases are a match to TRBD2. CDR3 length: 17 amino acids. The V and J ends lost 2 bases and 1 base, in that order; junction bases with no gene match: 4. Germline lookup yields CDR1 SGDLS and CDR2 YYNGEE. The CDR3 bases are TGTGCCAGCAGCGTCTCACTAGCGGGGGGATCCTACAATGAGCAGTTCTTC. Its protein is CASSVSLAGGSYNEQFF.

The gene calls are TRBV13 and TRBJ2-7; possible D gene TRBD1, 6 bases. CDR1 and CDR2 (germline): PRHDT, FYEKMQ (reference sequence). Trimming pared 5 bases from V and 0 bases from J, leaving 14 bases between. The CDR3 consists of 15 residues. CDR3 bases: TGTGCCAGCAGCGGTCCGGGACACTCCTCCTACGAGCAGTACTTC. Its translation is CASSGPGHSSYEQYF. Drawing the rest from reference TRBV13 and TRBJ2-7, the complete variable domain is AAGVIQSPRHLIKEKRETATLKCYPIPRHDTVYWYQQGPGQDPQFLISFYEKMQSDKGSIPDRFSAQQFSDYHSELNMSSLELGDSALYFCASSGPGHSSYEQYFGPGTRLTVT.

This clone is a singleton in its sample. The V and J genes are TRBV18 and TRBJ2-7, with 8 bases matching TRBD1. The V gene's germline CDR1 is KGHSH and CDR2 LQKENI. The CDR3 totals 15 residues. J lost 2 bases, V lost 5 bases, and 8 bases had no gene match. The CDR3 is CASSTGQGRAYEQYF. CDR3 DNA: TGTGCCAGCTCAACCGGACAGGGTCGAGCCTACGAGCAGTACTTC.

The V call is TRBV5-1, the J call TRBJ1-3; tentatively, D is TRBD1 (6 bases). V was shortened by 1 base and J by 2 bases, with 10 bases between the two germline ends. Germline lookup yields CDR1 SGHRS and CDR2 YFSETQ. CDR3 length equals 15 residues. The CDR3 is CASSLTTGTGNTIYF. The DNA for the CDR3 is TGCGCCAGCAGCTTGACCACAGGGACTGGAAACACCATATATTTT.

This chain links TRBV4-1 with TRBJ2-7, with a possible D match to TRBD1 (5 bases). Per germline, CDR1 MGHRA and CDR2 YSYEKL. The CDR3 covers 16 residues. V dropped 0 bases and J dropped 3 bases, with 15 bases sitting between them. The CDR3 DNA reads as TGCGCCAGCAGCCAAGACTGGGGCGAGTTCTACTACGAGCAGTACTTC. Residues: CASSQDWGEFYYEQYF.

V usage is TRBV5-8 and J usage is TRBJ1-4; D is ambiguous. The CDR3 sequence is 15 residues long. The V end lost 4 bases, the J end lost 5 bases, and 15 bases lay between the germline ends. The germline CDR1 and CDR2 sequences are SGHTS and YDEGEE. The CDR3 loop reads CASSPRGAVNEKLFF. CDR3 DNA sequence: TGTGCCAGCAGCCCGCGGGGTGCCGTAAATGAAAAACTGTTTTTT.

This chain connects TRBV5-1 to TRBJ2-3; tentative D call: TRBD2 (6 bases). CDR1 SGHRS and CDR2 YFSETQ come from the germline V gene. V gave up 4 bases and J gave up 0 bases, with 12 bases separating them. The CDR3 is 15 amino acids. CDR3 sequence reads: CASSAPSGSTDTQYF. Written as DNA, the CDR3 is TGCGCCAGCAGCGCCCCAAGCGGGAGCACAGATACGCAGTATTTT.

The V and J genes are TRBV27 and TRBJ2-7; 9 positions agree with TRBD1. The CDR3 covers 18 residues. The V and J ends lost 1 base and 5 bases, in that order; junction bases with no gene match: 15. Germline V gene lookup returns CDR1 MNHEY and CDR2 SMNVEV (reference sequence). DNA of the CDR3: TGTGCCAGCAGTTTATTTGGGATTTTGGGACAGGGAGGTCACGAGCAGTACTTC. Its protein is CASSLFGILGQGGHEQYF.

Only a few counts were recorded for this clone. Sequence at one end of the junction differs from germline and may be a read error. The chain is built from TRBV7-9 and TRBJ1-5; D not certain. Germline CDR1 reads SEHNR; CDR2 reads FQNEAQ (reference sequence). CDR3 length: 12 residues. CDR3 protein: CSSSSGEQPQHF. CDR3 coding DNA: TGTTCCAGCAGCTCGGGTGAGCAGCCCCAGCATTTT.

This rearrangement joins TRBV5-1 to TRBJ2-5, with 12 positions matching TRBD2. The end of the DNA fits TRBJ2-7 better, so the J call may be wrong. The CDR3 is 15 amino acids. CDR1 is SGHRS and CDR2 is YFSETQ in the germline V gene. CDR3 coding DNA: TGCGCCAGCAGCTCATCTAGCGGGAGGGCCTACGAGCAGTACTTC. This sequence encodes CASSSSSGRAYEQYF.

V usage is TRBV2 and J usage is TRBJ2-1; 11 bases line up with TRBD2. The CDR3 length is 15 residues. V gave up 4 bases and J gave up 13 bases; unmatched junction bases: 12. Germline V gene lookup returns CDR1 SNHLY and CDR2 FYNNEI. CDR3 DNA: TGTGCCAGCAGTGCGCAACTAGCGGGAGTTTCCCCCCAGTTCTTC. This translates into CASSAQLAGVSPQFF.

This chain connects TRBV4-1 to TRBJ2-3; D possibly corresponds to TRBD2 (5 bases). The V end lost 0 bases, the J end lost 10 bases, and 11 bases lay between the germline ends. The germline gives CDR1 MGHRA, CDR2 YSYEKL. The CDR3 spans 13 residues. The DNA of the CDR3 is TGCGCCAGCAGCCAAGAGAGGGAGAGGTCGCAGTATTTT. Its translation: CASSQERERSQYF.

In its sample, this clone was seen a few times. The rearrangement links TRBV19 to TRBJ2-7; D might be TRBD1 (6 bases). V was clipped by 3 bases and J by 7 bases, with 16 bases between them. Germline assignment: CDR1 LNHDA and CDR2 SQIVND (reference sequence). The CDR3 is made up of 14 amino acids. CDR3 nucleotides: TGTGCCAGTAGTATTAAGGGACCCGACAGGGAGCAGTACTTC. This codes for CASSIKGPDREQYF.

The V and J genes are TRBV5-5 and TRBJ2-7; D is perhaps TRBD2 (6 bases). CDR1 and CDR2 from the germline V gene are SGHKS and YYEKEE (reference sequence). The V end was cut by 5 bases, the J end by 2 bases, with 14 bases between. CDR3 length equals 14 residues. The CDR3 loop reads CASSFAGPPYEQYF. Here the CDR3 DNA reads TGTGCCAGCAGTTTCGCGGGGCCGCCCTACGAGCAGTACTTC.

The CDR3 coding sequence is TGTGCCAGCAGTAGGGACCAAAGCGGGGATGAGCAGTTCTTC. The encoded protein is CASSRDQSGDEQFF. This chain joins TRBV6-1 and TRBJ2-1; 7 bases are a match to TRBD2. The CDR3 covers 14 residues. Trimming took 5 bases from V and 8 from J; bases not matched to a gene: 9. Germline CDR1 and CDR2: MNHNS and SASEGT.

This clone occurred a few times. The chain employs TRBV6-5 and TRBJ1-4; a weak D match, TRBD1 (6 bases). CDR3 length: 14 residues. Germline CDR1 and CDR2: MNHEY and SVGAGI. The V gene lost 3 bases and the J gene lost 8 bases, with 13 bases spanning the gap. DNA of the CDR3: TGTGCCAGCAGTTATACTGGGGGGGGCGAAAAACTGTTTTTT. Translation gives CASSYTGGGEKLFF.

The chain links TRBV6-5 to TRBJ2-2; no firm D call. The CDR3 has 16 amino acids. The germline V gene has CDR1 MNHEY and CDR2 SVGAGI. Deletions cut 0 bases from V and 5 bases from J, with 13 bases between. DNA for the CDR3: TGTGCCAGCAGTTACTCGAAACAGACGAGAACCGGGGAGCTGTTTTTT. It is translated as CASSYSKQTRTGELFF.

This sequence joins TRBV28 and TRBJ1-5; the match to TRBD1 covers 8 bases. The CDR3 spans 14 residues. Germline values: CDR1 MDHEN, CDR2 SYDVKM. Trimming removed 7 bases from V and 8 bases from J; junction bases left unmatched: 10. As DNA, the CDR3 is TGTGCCAGCACGGGGGACAGGCCACGGGAGCCCCAGCATTTT. It translates to CASTGDRPREPQHF.

V and J are TRBV19 and TRBJ2-3; D might be TRBD2 (5 bases). V was clipped by 8 bases and J by 0 bases, with 12 bases between them. Looked up from germline, CDR1 is LNHDA and CDR2 is SQIVND (reference sequence). This CDR3 is built from 14 residues. This CDR3 is CASCGGFSTDTQYF. In DNA form, the CDR3 reads TGTGCCAGTTGTGGCGGGTTTAGCACAGATACGCAGTATTTT.

Worth noting for this clone: One end of the junction is discordant with germline, which a read error may explain. The chain combines TRBV7-7 with TRBJ2-1, with TRBD2 identical over 7 bases. The CDR3 length is 13 residues. Germline V gene data show CDR1 as SSHAT and CDR2 as FNYEAQ (reference sequence). This CDR3 reads CASSLGREGEQFF. The DNA of the CDR3 is TGTGCTAGCAGCTTGGGGAGGGAGGGTGAGCAGTTCTTC.

This chain links TRBV27 with TRBJ2-3; 16 positions match TRBD2. Trimming removed 5 bases from V and 4 bases from J; junction bases left unmatched: 3. CDR1 is MNHEY and CDR2 is SMNVEV in the germline V gene (reference sequence). The CDR3 contains 16 residues. CDR3: CASSKGLAGGADTQYF. CDR3 DNA sequence: TGTGCCAGCAGTAAGGGACTAGCGGGAGGGGCAGATACGCAGTATTTT.

This rearrangement joins TRBV15 to TRBJ2-5; TRBD2 matches 7 bases. Germline CDR1 and CDR2: LNHNV and YYDKDF (reference sequence). V lost 5 bases and J lost 3; bases outside the gene matches: 18. This CDR3 has 18 residues. The CDR3 DNA follows: TGTGCCACCAGCCACGCCGCGGGAGTACCCTCGAGCAAAGAGACCCAGTACTTC. Its protein is CATSHAAGVPSSKETQYF.

This chain links TRBV30 with TRBJ2-7; 9 bases align to TRBD2. The CDR3 loop spans 15 amino acids. Trimming at V came to 4 bases and at J to 3 bases, leaving 10 bases not matched to a gene. CDR1 GTSNPN and CDR2 SVGIG come from the germline V gene (reference sequence). The CDR3: CAWKMKLAGRYEQYF. CDR3 bases: TGTGCCTGGAAAATGAAACTAGCGGGTCGCTACGAGCAGTACTTC.